Here is one T cell receptor (beta chain) with its context. Its antigen is not identified. The sample comes from a study of vaccination effects on CD4 cells after COVID-19. Study context: Viral peptide pool expansion of antigen-specific CD4+ T cells preceded sequencing in the ViraFEST assay.

Sequencing used immunoSEQ multiplex PCR; TCRdb keeps in-frame clones, though not all of them. The sample lists 20,000 to 25,000 clones, less than 75% seen once, with around 10% in the top ten. After roughly 10 days in culture, the CD4+ T cells were isolated. None of the vaccinated had previously contracted SARS-CoV-2, and their nucleocapsid antibodies tested negative. The CDR3 is made up of 14 amino acids. CDR1 and CDR2 (germline): LGHDT, YNNKEL (reference sequence). The V end lost 5 bases, the J end lost 1 base, and 11 bases lay between the germline ends. The TCR originated in a human donor who received a COVID-19 vaccine. V gene TRBV3-1 (or the pseudogene TRBV3-2) combines with J gene TRBJ1-2, with D perhaps matching TRBD1 (5 bases). This specimen consisted of CD4+ T cells from PBMCs cultured without peptide, obtained before COVID-19 vaccination. The chain's CDR3 is CASSDGTYNYGYTF. CDR3 coding DNA: TGTGCCAGCAGCGATGGGACCTATAACTATGGCTACACCTTC.